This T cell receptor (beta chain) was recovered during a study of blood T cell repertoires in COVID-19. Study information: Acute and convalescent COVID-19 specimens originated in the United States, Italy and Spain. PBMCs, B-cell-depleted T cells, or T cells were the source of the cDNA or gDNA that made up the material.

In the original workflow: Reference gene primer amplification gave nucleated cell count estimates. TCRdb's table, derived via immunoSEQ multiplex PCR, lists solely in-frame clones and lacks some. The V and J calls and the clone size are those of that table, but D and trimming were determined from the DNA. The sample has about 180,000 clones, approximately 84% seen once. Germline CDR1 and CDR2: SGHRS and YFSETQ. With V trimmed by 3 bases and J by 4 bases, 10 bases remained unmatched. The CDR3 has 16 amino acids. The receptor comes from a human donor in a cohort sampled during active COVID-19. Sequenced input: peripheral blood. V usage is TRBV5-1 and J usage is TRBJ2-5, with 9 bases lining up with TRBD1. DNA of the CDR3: TGCGCCAGCAGCTCGACCGGACAGGGGTTTTTAGAGACCCAGTACTTC. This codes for CASSSTGQGFLETQYF.